This T cell receptor (beta chain) was found in a study of OX40 agonist ivuxolimab in advanced cancers. Whole-study context: Patients enrolled in dose escalation were diagnosed with hepatocellular carcinoma, melanoma, renal cell or head and neck cancer.

Findings of the study overall: Circulating CD4+ and CD8+ T cells showed clonal expansion by week 6 at 0.1 to 3.0 mg/kg.

On this clone itself: Antigen: not known.

Patients who had autoimmune disease history or got systemic immunosuppression were left out. Sampled blood was obtained at baseline, cycle 4 day 1, and cycle 7 day 1. The CDR3 length is 14 residues. Germline loops: CDR1 SGHTA, CDR2 FQGNSA. J gave up 4 bases and V 5 bases, and 7 bases lay outside the gene matches. The table came from immunoSEQ multiplex PCR; TCRdb's copy has only in-frame clones and leaves some out. The table has around 77,000 clones, roughly 86% seen once. This chain uses TRBV7-2 with TRBJ2-7; TRBD1 matches 8 bases. The receptor comes from an adult with an advanced solid tumor such as melanoma, head and neck, liver or kidney cancer. Sample: CD4+ or CD8+ T cells sorted from blood, taken in a trial of the OX40 agonist ivuxolimab. CDR3 sequence (DNA): TGTGCCAGCAGCCTCCGGGACAGGAGATACGAGCAGTACTTC. It specifies CASSLRDRRYEQYF.